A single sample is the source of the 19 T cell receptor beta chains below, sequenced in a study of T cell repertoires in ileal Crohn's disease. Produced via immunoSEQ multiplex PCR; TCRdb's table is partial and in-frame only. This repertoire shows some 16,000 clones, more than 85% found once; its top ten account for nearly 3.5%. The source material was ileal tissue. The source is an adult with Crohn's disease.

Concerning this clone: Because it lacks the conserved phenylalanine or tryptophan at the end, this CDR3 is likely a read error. Here the CDR3 DNA reads TGTGCCAGCAGCTCGACAGGGCTCTCCTACGAGCAGTACCTC. Residues: CASSSTGLSYEQYL. The chain employs TRBV11-2 and TRBJ2-7; 7 bases line up with TRBD1. Germline V gene lookup returns CDR1 SGHAT and CDR2 FQNNGV. This CDR3 has 14 amino acids. The V and J ends lost 4 bases and 0 bases, in that order; junction bases with no gene match: 3.

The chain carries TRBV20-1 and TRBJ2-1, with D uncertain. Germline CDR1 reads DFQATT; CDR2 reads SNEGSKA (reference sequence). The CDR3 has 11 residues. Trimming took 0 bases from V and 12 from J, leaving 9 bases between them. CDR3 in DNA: TGCAGTGCTAGAGATGGCCTCTCGCAGTTCTTC. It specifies CSARDGLSQFF.

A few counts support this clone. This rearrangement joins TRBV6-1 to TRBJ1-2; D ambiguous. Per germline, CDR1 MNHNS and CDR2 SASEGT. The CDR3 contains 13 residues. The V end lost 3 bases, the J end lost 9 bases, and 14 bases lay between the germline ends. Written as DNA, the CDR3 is TGTGCCAGCAGTGATGTAAGAAGGGAGAGCTACACCTTC. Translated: CASSDVRRESYTF.

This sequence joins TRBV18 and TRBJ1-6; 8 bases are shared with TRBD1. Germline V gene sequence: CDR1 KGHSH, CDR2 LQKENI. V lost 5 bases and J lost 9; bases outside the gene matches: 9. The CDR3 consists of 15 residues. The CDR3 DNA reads TGTGCCAGCTCATCTGGACAGGGAAGGAGTTCACCCCTCCACTTT. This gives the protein CASSSGQGRSSPLHF. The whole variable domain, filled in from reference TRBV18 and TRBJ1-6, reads NAGVMQNPRHLVRRRGQEARLRCSPMKGHSHVYWYRQLPEEGLKFMVYLQKENIIDESGMPKERFSAEFPKEGPSILRIQQVVRGDSAAYFCASSSGQGRSSPLHFGNGTRLTVT.

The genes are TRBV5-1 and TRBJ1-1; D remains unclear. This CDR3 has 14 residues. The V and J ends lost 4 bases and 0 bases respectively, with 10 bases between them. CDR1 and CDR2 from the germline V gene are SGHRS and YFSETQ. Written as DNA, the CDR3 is TGCGCCAGCAGCGGCAGTGATCTGAACACTGAAGCTTTCTTT. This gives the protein CASSGSDLNTEAFF.

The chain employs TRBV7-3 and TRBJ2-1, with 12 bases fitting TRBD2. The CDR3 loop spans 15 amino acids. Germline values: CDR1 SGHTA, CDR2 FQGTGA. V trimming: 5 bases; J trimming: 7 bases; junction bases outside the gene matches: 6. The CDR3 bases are TGTGCCAGCAGCAGATCTAGCGGGGGGGTGAATGAGCAGTTCTTC. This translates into CASSRSSGGVNEQFF.

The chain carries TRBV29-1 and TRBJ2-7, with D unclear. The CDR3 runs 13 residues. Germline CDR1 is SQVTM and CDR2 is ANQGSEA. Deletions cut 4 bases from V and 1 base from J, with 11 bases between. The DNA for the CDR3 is TGCAGCGTTGTCCTTGCGTTATCCTACGAGCAGTACTTC. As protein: CSVVLALSYEQYF.

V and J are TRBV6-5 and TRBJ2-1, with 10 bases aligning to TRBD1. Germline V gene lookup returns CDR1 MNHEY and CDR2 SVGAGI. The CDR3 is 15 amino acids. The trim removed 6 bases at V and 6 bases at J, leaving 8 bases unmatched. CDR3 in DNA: TGTGCCAGCAGGTCCGGGACAGGGGTCCGCAATGAGCAGTTCTTC. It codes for CASRSGTGVRNEQFF.

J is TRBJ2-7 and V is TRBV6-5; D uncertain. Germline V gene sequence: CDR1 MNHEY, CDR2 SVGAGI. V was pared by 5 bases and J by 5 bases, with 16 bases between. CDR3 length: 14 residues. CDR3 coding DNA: TGTGCCAGCAGTCACCCTAGGCCCCCGAACGAGCAGTACTTC. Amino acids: CASSHPRPPNEQYF.

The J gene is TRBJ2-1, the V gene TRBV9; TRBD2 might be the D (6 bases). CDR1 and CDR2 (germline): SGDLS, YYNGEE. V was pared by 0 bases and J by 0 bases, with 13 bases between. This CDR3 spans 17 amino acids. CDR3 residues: CASSVDGGARSYNEQFF. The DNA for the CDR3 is TGTGCCAGCAGCGTAGATGGCGGGGCCCGCTCCTACAATGAGCAGTTCTTC.

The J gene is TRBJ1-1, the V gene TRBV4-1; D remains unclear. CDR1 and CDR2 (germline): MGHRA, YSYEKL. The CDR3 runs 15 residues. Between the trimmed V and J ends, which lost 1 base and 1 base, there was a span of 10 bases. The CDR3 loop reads CASSQVGQANTEAFF. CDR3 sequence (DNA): TGCGCCAGCAGCCAAGTTGGCCAGGCGAACACTGAAGCTTTCTTT.

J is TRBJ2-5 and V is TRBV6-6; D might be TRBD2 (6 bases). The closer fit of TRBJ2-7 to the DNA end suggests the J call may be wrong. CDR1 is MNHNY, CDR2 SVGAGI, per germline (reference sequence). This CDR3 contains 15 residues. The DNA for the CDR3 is TGTGCCAGCAGTAAAAGGCGGGATGGCTCCTACGAGCAGTACTTC. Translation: CASSKRRDGSYEQYF.

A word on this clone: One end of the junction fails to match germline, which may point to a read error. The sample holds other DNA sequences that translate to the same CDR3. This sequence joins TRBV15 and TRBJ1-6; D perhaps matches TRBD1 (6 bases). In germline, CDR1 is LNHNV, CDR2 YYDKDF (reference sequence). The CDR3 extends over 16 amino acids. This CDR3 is CATSRDRTDSNSPLHF. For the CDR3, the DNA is TGTGCCACCAGCAGAGATCGGACAGACTCTAATTCCCCCCTCCACTTT. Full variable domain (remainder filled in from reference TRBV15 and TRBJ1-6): DAMVIQNPRYQVTQFGKPVTLSCSQTLNHNVMYWYQQKSSQAPKLLFHYYDKDFNNEADTPDNFQSRRPNTSFCFLDIRSPGLGDTAMYLCATSRDRTDSNSPLHFGNGTRLTVT.

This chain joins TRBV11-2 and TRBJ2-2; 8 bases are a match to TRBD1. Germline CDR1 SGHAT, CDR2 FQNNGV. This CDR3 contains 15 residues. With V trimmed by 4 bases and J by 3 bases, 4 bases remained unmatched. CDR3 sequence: CASSYQGAHTGELFF. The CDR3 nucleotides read TGTGCCAGCAGCTACCAGGGGGCGCACACCGGGGAGCTGTTTTTT.

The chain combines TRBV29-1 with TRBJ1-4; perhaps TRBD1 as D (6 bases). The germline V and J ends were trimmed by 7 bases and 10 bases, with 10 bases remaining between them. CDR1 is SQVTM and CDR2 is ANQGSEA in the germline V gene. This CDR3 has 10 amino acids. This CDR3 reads CSGSRGKLFF. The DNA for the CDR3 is TGCAGCGGTTCCAGGGGAAAACTGTTTTTT.

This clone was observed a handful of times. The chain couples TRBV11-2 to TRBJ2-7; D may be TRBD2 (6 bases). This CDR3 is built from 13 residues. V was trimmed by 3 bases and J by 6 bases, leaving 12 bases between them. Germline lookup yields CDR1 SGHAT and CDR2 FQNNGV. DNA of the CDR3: TGTGCCAGCAGCTTGACTAGTACGTCCGAGCAGTACTTC. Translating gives CASSLTSTSEQYF.

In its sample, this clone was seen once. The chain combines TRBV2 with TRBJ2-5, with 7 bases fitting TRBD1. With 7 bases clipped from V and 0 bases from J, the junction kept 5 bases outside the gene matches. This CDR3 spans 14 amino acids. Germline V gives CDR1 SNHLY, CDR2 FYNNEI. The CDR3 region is CASTRDSYQETQYF. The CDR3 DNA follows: TGTGCCAGCACGAGGGACAGTTACCAAGAGACCCAGTACTTC.

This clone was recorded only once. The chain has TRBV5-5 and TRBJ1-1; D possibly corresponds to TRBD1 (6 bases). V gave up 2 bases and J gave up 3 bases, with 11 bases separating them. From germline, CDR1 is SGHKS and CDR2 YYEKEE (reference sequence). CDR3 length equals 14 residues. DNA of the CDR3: TGTGCCAGCAGCTTCAGTCAGGGGTACACTGAAGCTTTCTTT. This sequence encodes CASSFSQGYTEAFF.

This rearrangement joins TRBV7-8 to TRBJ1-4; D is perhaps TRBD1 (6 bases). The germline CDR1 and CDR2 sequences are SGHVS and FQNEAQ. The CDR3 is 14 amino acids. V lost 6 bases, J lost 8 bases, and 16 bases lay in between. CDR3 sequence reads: CASSSARGREKLFF. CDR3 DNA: TGTGCCAGCAGTTCTGCCAGGGGACGGGAAAAACTGTTTTTT. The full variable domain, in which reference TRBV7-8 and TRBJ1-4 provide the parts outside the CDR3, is GAGVSQSPRYKVAKRGQDVALRCDPISGHVSLFWYQQALGQGPEFLTYFQNEAQLDKSGLPSDRFFAERPEGSVSTLKIQRTQQEDSAVYLCASSSARGREKLFFGSGTQLSVL.